A selection of T cell receptor beta chains follows, all from one sample in a study of T cells in Graves' hyperthyroidism and ophthalmopathy. TCRdb itself ran the multiplex PCR reads through MiXCR, one entry per CDR3 protein. The sample lists about 210,000 distinct CDR3 sequences; around 19% were seen once. Material for sequencing was blood. The receptors were gathered from a man in his forties with Graves' hyperthyroidism. Each CDR3 is given with its conserved first and last residue. D genes are given only for firm matches. Size is omitted from some rows. Given values are once, few, many or a class for expanded clones.

16,TRBJ1-1,NA,many,TRBV5-1,TGCGCCAGCAGCTTGGCGGGAGATTTAGGGAGCACTGAAGCTTTCTTT,CASSLAGDLGSTEAFF
16,TRBJ2-1,NA,many,TRBV7-9,TGTGCCAGCAGCTTAGGCAGGCGCACGCCCCACAATGAGCAGTTCTTC,CASSLGRRTPHNEQFF
14,TRBJ1-2,NA,many,TRBV20-1,TGCAGTGCTAGAGATCGGTTCGGGGTCTATGGCTACACCTTC,CSARDRFGVYGYTF
14,TRBJ2-3,TRBD1,many,TRBV7-2,TGTGCCAGCACCGGACAGGGGGGCACAGATACGCAGTATTTT,CASTGQGGTDTQYF
17,TRBJ1-1,NA,few,TRBV28,TGTGCCAGCAGTGGATACGGACCCACTACCTTGAGCACTGAAGCTTTCTTT,CASSGYGPTTLSTEAFF
14,TRBJ1-5,NA,many,TRBV28,TGTGCCAGCAGGGACCTGGGTCCAGGGCAGCCCCAGCATTTT,CASRDLGPGQPQHF
15,TRBJ2-2,NA,NA,TRBV3-1,TGTGCCAGCAGCCAGACGGGGGCTTACACCGGGGAGCTGTTTTTT,CASSQTGAYTGELFF
17,TRBJ2-5,TRBD2,once,TRBV20-1,TGCAGTGCTAGAGCATTGGGACTAGCGGGGGGGCGGAAGACCCAGTACTTC,CSARALGLAGGRKTQYF
11,TRBJ1-2,NA,few,TRBV20-1,TGCAGTGCTAGGGGAGTTGATGGCTACACCTTC,CSARGVDGYTF
15,TRBJ2-1,TRBD2,many,TRBV20-1,TGCAGTGCGCAACTACCGGGACTAGCTCCCAATGAGCAGTTCTTC,CSAQLPGLAPNEQFF
15,TRBJ1-2,NA,many,TRBV6-1,TGTGCCAGCAGTTCCACAGGGCTTTCTAACTATGGCTACACCTTC,CASSSTGLSNYGYTF
14,TRBJ2-7,NA,NA,TRBV9,TGTGCCAGCAGCGTCACTAGTGGGAGTTACGAGCAGTACTTC,CASSVTSGSYEQYF
13,TRBJ2-5,NA,many,TRBV30,TGTGCCTGGAGGGCCACCATTCAAGAGACCCAGTACTTC,CAWRATIQETQYF
18,TRBJ2-3,TRBD2,NA,TRBV10-3,TGTGCCATCAGTGAGTCCGGGCGGGGGGGCCGTCGCACAGATACGCAGTATTTT,CAISESGRGGRRTDTQYF
14,TRBJ1-4,NA,NA,TRBV19,TGTGCCAGTAGTAACATGGCGGTGAATGAAAAACTGTTTTTT,CASSNMAVNEKLFF
13,TRBJ1-1,NA,many,TRBV9,TGTGCCAGCAGCGATCAGGGGAACACTGAAGCTTTCTTT,CASSDQGNTEAFF
14,TRBJ1-5,NA,few,TRBV20-1,TGTCCCCGGACAGTTACCTATAGCAATCAGCCCCAGCATTTT,CPRTVTYSNQPQHF
14,TRBJ1-1,NA,few,TRBV7-3,TGTGCCAGCAGCCAACAGGGCCGGGACACTGAAGCTTTCTTT,CASSQQGRDTEAFF
14,TRBJ2-1,TRBD2,once,TRBV7-9,TGTGCCAGCAAACGCGGGGGGGGGAACAATGAGCAGTTCTTC,CASKRGGGNNEQFF
14,TRBJ1-2,NA,many,TRBV10-3,TGTGCCATCGCCAGGGGTCGGTCGCCGGAAGGCTACACCTTC,CAIARGRSPEGYTF
17,TRBJ1-1,NA,few,TRBV5-1,TGCGCCAGCAGCTTGGTCTTTTTGGGGGCCGTGGACACTGAAGCTTTCTTT,CASSLVFLGAVDTEAFF
16,TRBJ2-3,TRBD1,many,TRBV15,TGTGCCACCAGCAGAGATCTGGGACAGGGGGCAGATACGCAGTATTTT,CATSRDLGQGADTQYF
15,TRBJ1-2,TRBD1,many,TRBV9,TGTGCCAGCAGCACACAGGACAGGGGGCTGTTTGGCTACACCTTC,CASSTQDRGLFGYTF
13,TRBJ1-1,TRBD1,many,TRBV29-1,TGCAGCGTGGGGGGACAGGGTGGCACTGAAGCTTTCTTT,CSVGGQGGTEAFF
15,TRBJ1-4,TRBD1,many,TRBV28,TGTGCCAGCAGGTCCAACAGGGGTGTTAATGAAAAACTGTTTTTT,CASRSNRGVNEKLFF
15,TRBJ1-5,NA,many,TRBV4-2,TGTGCCAGCAGCCAAGGACAGGTTAGCAATCAGCCCCAGCATTTT,CASSQGQVSNQPQHF
15,TRBJ2-7,NA,many,TRBV5-1,TGCGCCAGCAGCTTGGGGAGTAGGGGCCCGGACGAGCAGTACTTC,CASSLGSRGPDEQYF
15,TRBJ2-2,TRBD1,NA,TRBV30,TGTGCCTGGAATACGGGACAGGTGAACACCGGGGAGCTGTTTTTT,CAWNTGQVNTGELFF
13,TRBJ2-3,NA,many,TRBV18,TGTGCCAGCTCACCAGAAAGTGGGTCTACGCAGTATTTT,CASSPESGSTQYF
16,TRBJ2-5,TRBD2,NA,TRBV9,TGTGCCAGCAGCGCTAGCGGGGGGACCCACCAAGAGACCCAGTACTTC,CASSASGGTHQETQYF
14,TRBJ2-7,NA,many,TRBV4-3,TGCGCCAGCAGCCAAGACGGGAACTCCTACGAGCAGTACTTC,CASSQDGNSYEQYF
15,TRBJ2-2,NA,many,TRBV20-1,TGCAGTGCCCCAGGAGCGGAAGCGAACACCGGGGAGCTGTTTTTT,CSAPGAEANTGELFF
14,TRBJ2-7,TRBD1,few,TRBV2,TGTGCCAGTCGTGACAGGGTTGTTTCTTACGAGCAGTACTTC,CASRDRVVSYEQYF
17,TRBJ2-2,TRBD1,few,TRBV9,TGTGCCAGCAGCCCCCACGGGGGGACAGGGGGCACCGGGGAGCTGTTTTTT,CASSPHGGTGGTGELFF
16,TRBJ1-5,TRBD1,many,TRBV2,TGTGCCAGCAGCGCCGAGAGGGGGCGGAGCAATCAGCCCCAGCATTTT,CASSAERGRSNQPQHF
14,TRBJ2-2,NA,few,TRBV7-9,TGTGCCAGCAGCTTAGCTTCCGTTTCCGGGGAGCTGTTTTTT,CASSLASVSGELFF
15,TRBJ2-1,NA,many,TRBV11-2,TGTGCCAGCAGCTTAGACCGGACGGGTTACAATGAGCAGTTCTTC,CASSLDRTGYNEQFF
16,TRBJ1-5,TRBD1,many,TRBV6-2/TRBV6-3,TGTGCCAGCAGTTACCACAGGGGTCGGGGCAATCAGCCCCAGCATTTT,CASSYHRGRGNQPQHF
15,TRBJ2-3,TRBD2,NA,TRBV13,TGTGCCAGCAGCCGGACTAGCGGGGGGTTTAATACGCAGTATTTT,CASSRTSGGFNTQYF
14,TRBJ2-1,TRBD2,NA,TRBV11-2,TGTGCCAGCACCGGGACTAGCGGGGACGTAGAGCAGTTCTTC,CASTGTSGDVEQFF
13,TRBJ2-5,NA,few,TRBV5-1,TGCGCCAGCAGCTATGGAATCCAAGAGACCCAGTACTTC,CASSYGIQETQYF
14,TRBJ2-3,TRBD2,NA,TRBV6-2/TRBV6-3,TGTGCCAGCAGTCCGGGACTAATGAGAGATACGCAGTATTTT,CASSPGLMRDTQYF
12,TRBJ1-1,NA,many,TRBV28,TGTGCCAGCAGTGAGATGAACACTGAAGCTTTCTTT,CASSEMNTEAFF
16,TRBJ2-2,NA,many,TRBV5-1,TGCGCCAGCAGTTTACAGGGCGCCTCGGGCACCGGGGAGCTGTTTTTT,CASSLQGASGTGELFF
14,TRBJ1-1,NA,many,TRBV12-3/TRBV12-4,TGTGCCAGCAGCCCCAGGACAGTGAACACTGAAGCTTTCTTT,CASSPRTVNTEAFF
13,TRBJ1-1,NA,many,TRBV20-1,TGCAGTGCTAGTACGATTTTGAACACTGAAGCTTTCTTT,CSASTILNTEAFF
11,TRBJ2-1,NA,many,TRBV2,TGTGCCAGCAGTTACTCCTCCGAGCAGTTCTTC,CASSYSSEQFF
16,TRBJ2-5,TRBD1,many,TRBV18,TGTGCCAGCTCACCAACCCCGACAGGGATCGGTGAGACCCAGTACTTC,CASSPTPTGIGETQYF
14,TRBJ1-2,NA,NA,TRBV19,TGTGCCAGTAGTATCTGGGGGATTAACTATGGCTACACCTTC,CASSIWGINYGYTF